The 28 T cell receptor beta chains presented below share a single source sample, sequenced in a study of control samples from healthy donors and cancer patients. Some clones are missing from TCRdb's copy, which holds only in-frame ones; the method was immunoSEQ multiplex PCR. The repertoire has approximately 180,000 clones, around 92% of them found once; the top ten carry 2% to 2.5%. What was sequenced was blood. Source of these receptors: a woman aged 40-49 years in good health.

This sequence joins TRBV19 and TRBJ2-1, with TRBD2 as a possible D gene (6 bases). V was clipped by 8 bases and J by 4 bases, with 15 bases between them. This CDR3 is 14 amino acids long. Germline-derived CDR1 and CDR2 are LNHDA and SQIVND (reference sequence). The CDR3 loop is CASSTSTSYNEQFF. As DNA, the CDR3 is TGTGCCAGTTCAACTAGCACATCGTACAATGAGCAGTTCTTC.

This chain joins TRBV7-2 and TRBJ1-2; possibly TRBD1 for D (6 bases). Germline CDR1 and CDR2: SGHTA and FQGNSA. The CDR3 extends over 13 amino acids. Between the trimmed V and J ends, which lost 7 bases and 7 bases, there was a span of 16 bases. As DNA, the CDR3 is TGTGCCAGCACTTTAGGGGGGGCCGGTGGCTACACCTTC. This sequence encodes CASTLGGAGGYTF.

The chain links TRBV7-3 to TRBJ1-1; D remains unclear. Per germline, CDR1 SGHTA and CDR2 FQGTGA. The V end lost 1 base, the J end lost 6 bases, and 12 bases lay between the germline ends. CDR3 size: 14 residues. The CDR3 sequence: CASSLRPGGAEAFF. The CDR3 nucleotides read TGTGCCAGCAGCTTAAGACCAGGTGGTGCTGAAGCTTTCTTT. Looking up the rest from reference TRBV7-3 and TRBJ1-1 gives the full variable domain: GAGVSQTPSNKVTEKGKYVELRCDPISGHTALYWYRQSLGQGPEFLIYFQGTGAADDSGLPNDRFFAVRPEGSVSTLKIQRTERGDSAVYLCASSLRPGGAEAFFGQGTRLTVV.

The chain has TRBV7-8 and TRBJ1-5; D perhaps matches TRBD1 (5 bases). Germline values: CDR1 SGHVS, CDR2 FQNEAQ. V dropped 1 base and J dropped 3 bases, with 13 bases sitting between them. The CDR3 is made up of 16 amino acids. The CDR3 reads CASSLGSGRINQPQHF. The CDR3 coding sequence is TGTGCCAGCAGCTTAGGTTCAGGGCGGATCAATCAGCCCCAGCATTTT. Looking up the rest from reference TRBV7-8 and TRBJ1-5 gives the full variable domain: GAGVSQSPRYKVAKRGQDVALRCDPISGHVSLFWYQQALGQGPEFLTYFQNEAQLDKSGLPSDRFFAERPEGSVSTLKIQRTQQEDSAVYLCASSLGSGRINQPQHFGDGTRLSIL.

V and J are TRBV12-3 or TRBV12-4 and TRBJ2-5, with D perhaps matching TRBD1 or TRBD2 (5 bases each). V dropped 5 bases and J dropped 5 bases, with 12 bases sitting between them. The CDR3 has 13 amino acids. This CDR3 reads CASSVLGVETQYF. The CDR3 DNA follows: TGTGCCAGCAGTGTACTGGGGGTGGAGACCCAGTACTTC.

This clone was detected once. V gene TRBV20-1 combines with J gene TRBJ1-6; no reliable D call. CDR3 size: 11 residues. From germline, CDR1 is DFQATT and CDR2 SNEGSKA (reference sequence). The chain's CDR3 is CSAVSGVTLHF. The CDR3 coding sequence is TGCAGCGCGGTCTCGGGTGTAACCCTCCACTTT.

This clone has more than one count but fewer than ten. V usage is TRBV19 and J usage is TRBJ1-5; D is possibly TRBD1 (6 bases). Trimming removed 5 bases at V and 3 bases at J, with 14 bases between. The CDR3 has 15 residues. Germline V gives CDR1 LNHDA, CDR2 SQIVND (reference sequence). In DNA form, the CDR3 reads TGTGCCAGTAGTGCTCTCAGGGGAGACAATCAGCCCCAGCATTTT. Amino acid sequence: CASSALRGDNQPQHF.

The chain uses TRBV12-3 or TRBV12-4 and TRBJ1-2, with D possibly matching TRBD1 (5 bases). The CDR3 extends over 12 amino acids. The germline V and J ends were trimmed by 6 bases and 13 bases, with 18 bases remaining between them. In DNA, the CDR3 is TGTGCCAGCAGCCCCGCAGGGTATTTGTCCACCTTC. Its translation is CASSPAGYLSTF.

The V call is TRBV15, the J call TRBJ1-5, with a possible D match to TRBD1 (5 bases). Trimming pared 1 base from V and 10 bases from J, leaving 20 bases between. This CDR3 is built from 16 residues. Per the germline V gene, CDR1 is LNHNV and CDR2 is YYDKDF (reference sequence). CDR3 DNA sequence: TGTGCCACCAGCAGAGGATATTCAGGGTTTTTGGTACCCCAGCATTTT. Translation gives CATSRGYSGFLVPQHF.

The CDR3 sequence: CASSQAADSGNTIYF. CDR3 coding DNA: TGCGCCAGCAGCCAAGCGGCAGACTCTGGAAACACCATATATTTT. The chain carries TRBV4-1 and TRBJ1-3, with unresolved D. Germline assignment: CDR1 MGHRA and CDR2 YSYEKL. This CDR3 spans 15 amino acids. Between the trimmed V and J ends, which lost 1 base and 0 bases, there was a span of 7 bases.

The V call is TRBV6-5, the J call TRBJ1-2; 9 nucleotides agree with TRBD1. Germline V gene data show CDR1 as MNHEY and CDR2 as SVGAGI. The V gene end was trimmed by 6 bases and the J gene end by 5 bases; junction bases not matched to a gene: 7. CDR3 length equals 14 residues. The CDR3: CASRDTGGGYGYTF. The DNA for the CDR3 is TGTGCCAGCAGGGATACAGGGGGCGGGTATGGCTACACCTTC.

The V call is TRBV10-1, the J call TRBJ2-2; no clear D. The ends were cut back, 8 bases at V and 2 bases at J, with 6 bases in the middle. This CDR3 comprises 12 residues. The germline gives CDR1 WNHNN, CDR2 SYGVQD (reference sequence). Here the CDR3 reads CASRHNTGELFF. CDR3 bases: TGCGCCAGCCGGCACAACACCGGGGAGCTGTTTTTT.

The chain combines TRBV19 with TRBJ1-2, with TRBD1 identical over 7 bases. The germline CDR1 and CDR2 sequences are LNHDA and SQIVND (reference sequence). V shed 2 bases and J 5 bases; nucleotides not matched to a gene: 5. The CDR3 spans 14 residues. This chain's CDR3 is CASSIRGQKYGYTF. For the CDR3, the DNA is TGTGCCAGTAGTATACGGGGACAGAAGTATGGCTACACCTTC.

The V call is TRBV11-2, the J call TRBJ2-7; D perhaps matches TRBD2 (5 bases). The germline V and J ends were trimmed by 2 bases and 0 bases, with 8 bases remaining between them. This CDR3 has 14 amino acids. The V gene's germline CDR1 is SGHAT and CDR2 FQNNGV. The CDR3 region has the DNA TGTGCCAGCAGCTTAAGGGAGAGCTCCTACGAGCAGTACTTC. This translates into CASSLRESSYEQYF.

The chain has TRBV18 and TRBJ1-1; 8 nucleotides align to TRBD1. J was trimmed by 1 base and V by 3 bases; bases with no gene match: 4. Germline V lookup: CDR1 KGHSH, CDR2 LQKENI. The CDR3 consists of 15 residues. DNA of the CDR3: TGTGCCAGCTCACCGACCGGGACAGGGAACACTGAAGCTTTCTTT. This sequence encodes CASSPTGTGNTEAFF.

The chain has TRBV5-1 and TRBJ2-7; D perhaps matches TRBD1 (6 bases). V shed 4 bases and J shed 1 base, with 12 bases lying between them. The V gene's germline CDR1 is SGHRS and CDR2 YFSETQ. This CDR3 spans 14 amino acids. CDR3 sequence (DNA): TGCGCCAGCAGCGGCCAGGGGTTTTCCTACGAGCAGTACTTC. It codes for CASSGQGFSYEQYF.

The rearrangement uses TRBV6-6 and TRBJ2-1; D unclear. V dropped 2 bases and J dropped 2 bases, with 10 bases sitting between them. CDR1 is MNHNY and CDR2 is SVGAGI in the germline V gene (reference sequence). The CDR3 has 15 amino acids. CDR3 bases: TGTGCCAGCAGTTACGAGAAGGGCCCCTACAATGAGCAGTTCTTC. Its translation: CASSYEKGPYNEQFF.

The chain couples TRBV6-6 to TRBJ2-7; TRBD2 matches 7 bases. Germline CDR1 reads MNHNY; CDR2 reads SVGAGI (reference sequence). The CDR3 spans 17 residues. The trim removed 5 bases at V and 6 bases at J, leaving 19 bases unmatched. Here the CDR3 reads CASSPNRGVAIAGEQYF. In DNA, the CDR3 is TGTGCCAGCAGTCCCAATCGGGGGGTGGCAATAGCGGGCGAGCAGTACTTC.

This clone was observed a few times. This chain links TRBV19 with TRBJ1-6, with TRBD1 identical over 8 bases. V was pared by 1 base and J by 7 bases, with 9 bases of the junction left unmatched. The CDR3 is 17 residues long. Germline CDR1 and CDR2: LNHDA and SQIVND (reference sequence). Written as DNA, the CDR3 is TGTGCCAGTAGTATAGCGAACAGGGGGAATAGCAATTCACCCCTCCACTTT. Translation: CASSIANRGNSNSPLHF.

This rearrangement joins TRBV11-1 to TRBJ1-2; D unclear. The CDR3 consists of 13 residues. Germline assignment: CDR1 SGHAT and CDR2 FQDESV (reference sequence). Trimming shortened V by 3 bases and J by 7 bases, and 12 bases separated the two germline ends. The CDR3 DNA reads TGTGCCAGCAGCTTTCACACCCTCTCTGGCTACACCTTC. Translation: CASSFHTLSGYTF. Based on the CDR3 plus reference TRBV11-1 and TRBJ1-2, the full variable domain is EAEVAQSPRYKITEKSQAVAFWCDPISGHATLYWYRQILGQGPELLVQFQDESVVDDSQLPKDRFSAERLKGVDSTLKIQPAELGDSAMYLCASSFHTLSGYTFGSGTRLTVV.

Notes on this clone: The sample has other DNA sequences that encode this CDR3 too. This rearrangement joins TRBV5-1 to TRBJ1-5; D is unclear. The V and J ends lost 0 bases and 2 bases respectively, with 3 bases between them. The germline V gene encodes CDR1 SGHRS and CDR2 YFSETQ. The CDR3 spans 13 residues. For the CDR3, the DNA is TGCGCCAGCAGCTTGGATGGCAATCAGCCCCAGCATTTT. Residues: CASSLDGNQPQHF.

This chain uses TRBV10-2 with TRBJ2-2; D perhaps matches TRBD1 (6 bases). V lost 2 bases and J 5 bases, leaving 6 bases between the germline ends. The CDR3 runs 13 residues. CDR1 and CDR2 (germline): WSHSY, SAAADI. The CDR3 DNA sequence: TGCGCCAGCAGTGAGACAGGGACCGGGGAGCTGTTTTTT. As protein: CASSETGTGELFF.

The chain couples TRBV27 to TRBJ2-1; a possible D gene is TRBD2 (5 bases). Germline V gives CDR1 MNHEY, CDR2 SMNVEV (reference sequence). The CDR3 is 16 amino acids. V gave up 2 bases and J gave up 4 bases, with 15 bases separating them. CDR3 coding DNA: TGTGCCAGCAGTTTAATAAATCCTAGCCCTTACAATGAGCAGTTCTTC. It is translated as CASSLINPSPYNEQFF.

With regard to this clone: The sample holds other DNA sequences that translate to the same CDR3. The V and J genes are TRBV27 and TRBJ2-2; D is unclear. The CDR3 is 12 amino acids. V lost 3 bases and J 5 bases, leaving 4 bases between the germline ends. Looked up from germline, CDR1 is MNHEY and CDR2 is SMNVEV (reference sequence). The CDR3, as DNA: TGTGCCAGCAGTTTGCTTACCGGGGAGCTGTTTTTT. Translated, it gives CASSLLTGELFF.

The V and J genes are TRBV5-1 and TRBJ2-5, with D possibly matching TRBD2 (7 bases). The CDR3 runs 15 residues. Germline-derived CDR1 and CDR2 are SGHRS and YFSETQ. V shed 9 bases and J shed 4 bases, with 22 bases lying between them. This CDR3 is CATALEGGPGETQYF. CDR3 in DNA: TGCGCCACCGCCCTCGAGGGGGGGCCGGGAGAGACCCAGTACTTC.

The chain couples TRBV13 to TRBJ2-2; D call uncertain. The ends were cut back, 3 bases at V and 1 base at J, with 9 bases in the middle. Germline-derived CDR1 and CDR2 are PRHDT and FYEKMQ (reference sequence). The CDR3 is 15 residues long. The CDR3 reads CASSLEGKNTGELFF. In DNA, the CDR3 is TGTGCCAGCAGCTTGGAAGGAAAGAACACCGGGGAGCTGTTTTTT.

The genes are TRBV6-5 and TRBJ1-5; D not certain. The V gene's germline CDR1 is MNHEY and CDR2 SVGAGI. This CDR3 contains 14 residues. V gave up 8 bases and J gave up 7 bases, with 18 bases separating them. CDR3 in amino acids: CASGETAGDQPQHF. Here the CDR3 DNA reads TGTGCCAGCGGGGAAACAGCCGGCGACCAGCCCCAGCATTTT.

The V gene is TRBV2, the J gene TRBJ1-1, with D unresolved. Germline assignment: CDR1 SNHLY and CDR2 FYNNEI. Trimming took off 0 bases at V and 3 bases at J, with 8 bases between the two ends. The CDR3 extends over 14 amino acids. The CDR3 DNA reads as TGTGCCAGCAGTGAAGCCAACGGGGACACTGAAGCTTTCTTT. This gives the protein CASSEANGDTEAFF.